These 28 T cell receptor beta chains were all obtained from the same sample, sequenced in a study of T cells in Graves' hyperthyroidism and ophthalmopathy. Using RNA transcripts as the source, TCR beta CDR3 regions were amplified. Using the HTBI primer set, a first-round RT-PCR was run on the TCR CDR3. One entry per CDR3 protein, called by TCRdb with MiXCR from the multiplex PCR reads. The sample shows fewer than 750,000 distinct CDR3 sequences, about 14% of them seen only once. Sample: blood. These receptors originate from a woman aged 45-65 years with Graves' ophthalmopathy.

This clonotype has a count of ten or more. For the CDR3, the DNA is TGTGCCAGCAGCGTAGTAGCGGAGAGCTACAATGAGCAGTTCTTC. Its protein product is CASSVVAESYNEQFF. The J gene is TRBJ2-1, the V gene TRBV9, with D perhaps TRBD2 (6 bases). Germline values: CDR1 SGDLS, CDR2 YYNGEE. V gave up 0 bases and J gave up 3 bases, with 10 bases separating them. The CDR3 extends over 15 amino acids. The whole variable domain, remainder taken from reference TRBV9 and TRBJ2-1, is DSGVTQTPKHLITATGQRVTLRCSPRSGDLSVYWYQQSLDQGLQFLIQYYNGEERAKGNILERFSAQQFPDLHSELNLSSLELGDSALYFCASSVVAESYNEQFFGPGTRLTVL.

This clonotype occurred many times. The DNA of the CDR3 is TGCGCCAGCAGCTTGGCTCCGGGACTAGCCTACAATGAGCAGTTCTTC. It specifies CASSLAPGLAYNEQFF. The chain uses TRBV5-1 and TRBJ2-1, with 8 bases lining up with TRBD2. The CDR3 runs to 16 residues. V dropped 0 bases and J dropped 2; count of bases not matched to a gene: 4. Germline CDR1 and CDR2: SGHRS and YFSETQ.

This clonotype was counted many times. In nucleotides, the CDR3 is TGTGCCAGCAGCCAGAGACTAGCGAACAATGAGCAGTTCTTC. As protein: CASSQRLANNEQFF. This sequence joins TRBV3-1 and TRBJ2-1, with 8 bases fitting TRBD2. Looked up from germline, CDR1 is LGHDT and CDR2 is YNNKEL (reference sequence). V dropped 3 bases and J dropped 5; count of bases not matched to a gene: 3. The CDR3 totals 14 residues.

The chain links TRBV7-9 to TRBJ1-6; D is perhaps TRBD1 (5 bases). Per the germline V gene, CDR1 is SEHNR and CDR2 is FQNEAQ (reference sequence). Trimming shortened V by 3 bases and J by 9 bases, and 18 bases separated the two germline ends. The CDR3 runs 16 residues. This chain's CDR3 is CASSFKAGGGSSPLHF. The CDR3 nucleotides are TGTGCCAGCAGCTTTAAGGCCGGGGGGGGGAGTTCACCCCTCCACTTT.

In this sample, this clonotype turned up many times. The rearrangement joins TRBV12-5 to TRBJ2-2; tentative D call: TRBD2 (6 bases). This CDR3 contains 18 residues. CDR1 LGHNT and CDR2 FRNRAP come from the germline V gene. Trimming cost V 1 base and J 0 bases, with 15 bases left between them. The CDR3 sequence is CASGLDAGGGANTGELFF. In DNA form, the CDR3 reads TGTGCTAGTGGTTTGGATGCTGGAGGAGGGGCGAACACCGGGGAGCTGTTTTTT.

This clonotype was seen at least ten times. DNA for the CDR3: TGTGCCAGCAGTTTATGGACAGGGTCGGGGGCCAACGTCCTGACTTTC. Amino acids: CASSLWTGSGANVLTF. The gene calls are TRBV28 and TRBJ2-6; 7 nucleotides agree with TRBD1. With V trimmed by 0 bases and J by 4 bases, 3 bases remained unmatched. This CDR3 is 16 amino acids long. Germline assignment: CDR1 MDHEN and CDR2 SYDVKM.

This clonotype was seen a few times. The chain couples TRBV6-1 to TRBJ2-7; no clear D gene. The CDR3 has 12 amino acids. V lost 3 bases to trimming and J lost 2 bases, with 5 bases between them. CDR1 and CDR2 from the germline V gene are MNHNS and SASEGT. The CDR3 DNA follows: TGTGCCAGCAGTGACCCCCCCTACGAGCAGTACTTC. Translating gives CASSDPPYEQYF.

This clonotype showed up many times. The chain employs TRBV28 and TRBJ1-5; D may be TRBD1 (5 bases). The V end lost 5 bases, the J end lost 0 bases, and 11 bases lay between the germline ends. Germline V lookup: CDR1 MDHEN, CDR2 SYDVKM. The CDR3 loop spans 15 amino acids. CDR3 loop: CASSQTANSNQPQHF. CDR3 coding DNA: TGTGCCAGCAGTCAGACAGCTAATAGCAATCAGCCCCAGCATTTT.

This clonotype was counted a few times. V and J are TRBV10-3 and TRBJ1-1; the D is unclear. CDR1 and CDR2 from the germline V gene are ENHRY and SYGVKD. Trimming stripped 6 bases from V and 9 bases from J, with 11 bases between. This CDR3 is built from 11 residues. CDR3 amino acids: CAIRGPDQAFF. CDR3 nucleotide sequence: TGTGCCATCAGGGGCCCGGATCAAGCTTTCTTT.

This chain links TRBV12-3 or TRBV12-4 with TRBJ2-1; no reliable D call. This CDR3 comprises 15 residues. Trimming took off 6 bases at V and 6 bases at J, with 18 bases between the two ends. This CDR3 is CASSHSTLQSNEQFF. CDR3 DNA: TGTGCCAGCAGCCATTCGACCCTTCAATCCAATGAGCAGTTCTTC.

In this sample, this clonotype turned up a few times. The chain employs TRBV7-9 and TRBJ1-3, with D perhaps TRBD1 (5 bases). The CDR3 spans 16 residues. Germline V CDR1 and CDR2: SEHNR, FQNEAQ (reference sequence). V was shortened by 5 bases and J by 0 bases, with 14 bases between the two germline ends. The CDR3 DNA reads TGTGCCAGCAGCCCGCGGGGGGGGAGCTCTGGAAACACCATATATTTT. Its translation is CASSPRGGSSGNTIYF.

This clonotype was picked up a small number of times. This chain uses TRBV7-3 with TRBJ1-2; 10 positions match TRBD1. Trimming took 2 bases from V and 7 from J; bases not matched to a gene: 4. From germline, CDR1 is SGHTA and CDR2 FQGTGA. This CDR3 is built from 14 residues. CDR3 DNA sequence: TGTGCCAGCAGCTTAGGGACAGGGGCAGGTGGCTACACCTTC. Amino acids: CASSLGTGAGGYTF.

The V gene is TRBV24-1, the J gene TRBJ2-5; weak D call: TRBD1 (6 bases). Germline CDR1 and CDR2: KGHDR and SFDVKD. Trimming took 3 bases from V and 7 from J, leaving 14 bases between them. The CDR3 extends over 14 amino acids. The CDR3: CATSDDHREGTQYF. CDR3 in DNA: TGTGCCACCAGTGATGATCACAGGGAAGGGACCCAGTACTTC.

This clonotype was detected ten times or more. The chain is built from TRBV4-1 and TRBJ1-1; D may be TRBD1 (5 bases). The germline V gene has CDR1 MGHRA and CDR2 YSYEKL. This CDR3 is 15 amino acids long. V dropped 0 bases and J dropped 1 base, with 9 bases sitting between them. The CDR3 is CASSQDWDSNTEAFF. Here the CDR3 DNA reads TGCGCCAGCAGCCAAGATTGGGACTCGAACACTGAAGCTTTCTTT.

CDR3 protein: CASRPSGGVKYF. The CDR3 nucleotides are TGTGCCAGCAGGCCGTCCGGAGGGGTCAAGTACTTC. The chain is built from TRBV6-2 or TRBV6-3 and TRBJ2-5; D might be TRBD2 (6 bases). Germline CDR1 and CDR2: MNHEY and SVGEGT. This CDR3 is built from 12 residues. The germline V and J ends were trimmed by 6 bases and 12 bases, with 17 bases remaining between them.

V usage is TRBV28 and J usage is TRBJ1-5, with D maybe TRBD1 (5 bases). Trimming stripped 5 bases from V and 3 bases from J, with 14 bases between. Germline V lookup: CDR1 MDHEN, CDR2 SYDVKM. The CDR3 covers 15 residues. This CDR3 is CASSAHRGNNQPQHF. The CDR3 bases are TGTGCCAGCAGTGCGCACCGGGGGAACAATCAGCCCCAGCATTTT.

The V and J genes are TRBV6-1 and TRBJ2-7, with unresolved D. Germline lookup yields CDR1 MNHNS and CDR2 SASEGT. CDR3 length: 16 amino acids. With 0 bases removed from V and 3 bases from J, the gap between germline ends came to 15 bases. The CDR3, as DNA: TGTGCCAGCAGTGAAGCGCGCAGTAGTTTTTACTACGAGCAGTACTTC. It yields the protein CASSEARSSFYYEQYF.

This clonotype occurred many times. The rearrangement uses TRBV18 and TRBJ2-7, with D uncertain. The CDR3 spans 13 residues. V was clipped by 3 bases and J by 1 base, with 7 bases between them. Germline V lookup: CDR1 KGHSH, CDR2 LQKENI. The CDR3 spells CASSPTYSYEQYF. The CDR3 coding sequence is TGTGCCAGCTCACCGACATATTCCTACGAGCAGTACTTC.

This clonotype was counted many times. The chain employs TRBV18 and TRBJ2-7; D is undetermined. The CDR3 contains 13 residues. The V end lost 3 bases, the J end lost 0 bases, and 6 bases lay between the germline ends. In germline, CDR1 is KGHSH, CDR2 LQKENI. The CDR3 DNA reads as TGTGCCAGCTCACCCCCAAGCTCCTACGAGCAGTACTTC. It codes for CASSPPSSYEQYF.

At least ten counts were recorded for this clonotype. The genes are TRBV12-3 or TRBV12-4 and TRBJ2-7; TRBD1 agrees at 12 bases. The V gene end was trimmed by 3 bases and the J gene end by 5 bases; junction bases not matched to a gene: 5. The length of the CDR3 is 15 residues. CDR3 sequence reads: CASSFTGTGGHEQYF. Here the CDR3 DNA reads TGTGCCAGCAGTTTTACCGGGACAGGGGGCCACGAGCAGTACTTC.

This clonotype has only a few counts. This chain joins TRBV29-1 and TRBJ2-7, with a possible D match to TRBD2 (7 bases). V shed 6 bases and J shed 1 base, with 19 bases lying between them. This CDR3 has 15 amino acids. Per the germline V gene, CDR1 is SQVTM and CDR2 is ANQGSEA. The CDR3 DNA reads as TGCAGCGTCATGGGGGCGGGGGAAAGATCCTACGAGCAGTACTTC. It is translated as CSVMGAGERSYEQYF.

This clonotype appeared many times. The chain carries TRBV6-1 and TRBJ2-7, with 9 bases identical to TRBD2. Germline V CDR1 and CDR2: MNHNS, SASEGT. This CDR3 contains 16 residues. The trim removed 5 bases at V and 0 bases at J, leaving 8 bases unmatched. The CDR3 nucleotides read TGTGCCAGCAGTTTAACTAGCGGGTCGAGCTCCTACGAGCAGTACTTC. Protein: CASSLTSGSSSYEQYF.

This chain joins TRBV24-1 and TRBJ2-1, with 11 bases matching TRBD2. Germline-derived CDR1 and CDR2 are KGHDR and SFDVKD. The CDR3 runs 15 residues. With V trimmed by 4 bases and J by 11 bases, 9 bases remained unmatched. In DNA form, the CDR3 reads TGTGCCACCAGTGAGTTCGCTAGCGGGAGGTCGAAGCAGTTCTTC. Amino acids: CATSEFASGRSKQFF.

A few counts support this clonotype. This may arise from a read error, as a much more abundant clone is one base away. The rearrangement links TRBV7-2 to TRBJ2-1; D is possibly TRBD1 (6 bases). The CDR3 consists of 14 residues. Per germline, CDR1 SGHTA and CDR2 FQGNSA. Between the trimmed V and J ends, which lost 2 bases and 6 bases, there was a span of 11 bases. The CDR3 DNA reads TGTGCCAGCAGCTTAAACAGGGTAGGCAATGAGCAGTTCTTC. It translates to CASSLNRVGNEQFF.

This clonotype was found many times. The genes are TRBV7-6 and TRBJ2-7, with 7 bases identical to TRBD2. The CDR3 consists of 15 residues. The ends lost 1 base at V and 2 bases at J; junction bases unmatched: 5. CDR1 and CDR2 (germline): SGHVS, FNYEAQ. The CDR3 DNA reads as TGTGCCAGCAGCTTAGTACGGGAGGCCACCTACGAGCAGTACTTC. Translated, it gives CASSLVREATYEQYF.

This clonotype appeared a few times. V and J are TRBV7-9 and TRBJ1-3; D unresolved. The CDR3 is 12 amino acids. Germline CDR1 SEHNR, CDR2 FQNEAQ (reference sequence). Trimming shortened V by 3 bases and J by 3 bases, and 3 bases separated the two germline ends. Here the CDR3 DNA reads TGTGCCAGCAGCTTTATTGGAAACACCATATATTTT. Protein product: CASSFIGNTIYF. Complete variable domain (other parts from reference TRBV7-9 and TRBJ1-3): DTGVSQNPRHKITKRGQNVTFRCDPISEHNRLYWYRQTLGQGPEFLTYFQNEAQLEKSRLLSDRFSAERPKGSFSTLEIQRTEQGDSAMYLCASSFIGNTIYFGEGSWLTVV.

The chain is built from TRBV6-1 and TRBJ1-6; possibly TRBD1 for D (5 bases). V was shortened by 6 bases and J by 7 bases, with 13 bases between the two germline ends. CDR3 length: 14 amino acids. Germline V gives CDR1 MNHNS, CDR2 SASEGT. The CDR3 coding sequence is TGTGCCAGCAGCCAGACAGTGGGGAATTCACCCCTCCACTTT. Translation: CASSQTVGNSPLHF.

This clonotype was observed at least ten times. The CDR3 bases are TGTGCCAGCTCACCCCCTCGGCGCACAGATACGCAGTATTTT. Translating it yields CASSPPRRTDTQYF. V and J are TRBV18 and TRBJ2-3; D gene ambiguous. The CDR3 is 14 amino acids. Germline-derived CDR1 and CDR2 are KGHSH and LQKENI. The ends were cut back, 3 bases at V and 1 base at J, with 8 bases in the middle.